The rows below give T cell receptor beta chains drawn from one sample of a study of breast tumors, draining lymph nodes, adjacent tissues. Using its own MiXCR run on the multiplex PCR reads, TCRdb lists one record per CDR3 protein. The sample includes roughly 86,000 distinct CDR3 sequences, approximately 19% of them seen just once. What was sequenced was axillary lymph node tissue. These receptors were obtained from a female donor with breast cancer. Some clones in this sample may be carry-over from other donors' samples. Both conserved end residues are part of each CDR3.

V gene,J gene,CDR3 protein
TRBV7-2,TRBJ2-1,CASSEMAATYNEQFF
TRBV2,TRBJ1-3,CASSELSWRDSGNTIYF
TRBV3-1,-,CASSRSPAQNQPQYF
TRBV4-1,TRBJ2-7,CASSQAPTGTGEYEQYF
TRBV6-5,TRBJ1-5,CASSYKKDSNQPQHF
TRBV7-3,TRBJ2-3,CASSLTRVDTQYF
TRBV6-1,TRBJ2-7,CASSEARGPPGDEQYF
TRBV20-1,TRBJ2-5,CSARRSQETQYF
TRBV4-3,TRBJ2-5,CASSQDRVSGLAGVRETQYF
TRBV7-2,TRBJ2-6,CASSLEVGAGANVLTF
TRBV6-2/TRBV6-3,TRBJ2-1,CASTLAGREFF
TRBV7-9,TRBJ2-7,CASSFTGARYEQYF
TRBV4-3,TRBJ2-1,CASSQVYGTGGRNEQFF
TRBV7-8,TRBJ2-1,CASSPSSGGMSYNEQFF
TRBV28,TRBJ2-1,CASSLVVGSYNEQFF
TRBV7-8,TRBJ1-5,CASSLALDQPQHF
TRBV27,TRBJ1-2,CASSFSGGYGYTF
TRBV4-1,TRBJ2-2,CASSQEGTRNTGELFF
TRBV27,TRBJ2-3,CASSLPPGTGKDTQYF
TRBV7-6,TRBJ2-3,CASSPMTGKGTDTQYF
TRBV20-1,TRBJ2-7,CSATIGPNHEQYF
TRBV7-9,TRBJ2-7,CASSSPQVWSEQYF
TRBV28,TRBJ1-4,CASSLLGGPNEKLFF
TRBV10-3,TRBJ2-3,CAIRLAGVGTDTQYF
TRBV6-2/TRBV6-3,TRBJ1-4,CASSYSTGNEKLFF
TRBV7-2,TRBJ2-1,CASSLGGRGTGGYEQFF
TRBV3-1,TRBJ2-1,CASSPRLAGGNEQFF
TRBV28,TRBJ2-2,CASSLSYTGELFF
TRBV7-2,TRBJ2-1,CASSFYICSATPSGRTNNEQFF
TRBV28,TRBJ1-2,CASSFRGGYTF
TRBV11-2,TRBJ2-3,CASSLRAGGPVSTDTQYF
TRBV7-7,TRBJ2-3,CASSAREGDTQYF
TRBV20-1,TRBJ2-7,CSARRGDRWGEQYF
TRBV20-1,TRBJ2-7,CSARDSSGSGYEQYF
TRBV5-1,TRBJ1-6,CASSPGGYGDSPLHF
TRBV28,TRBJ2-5,CASRPDRGRSRETQYF
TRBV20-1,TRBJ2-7,CSAPTSGYYEQYF